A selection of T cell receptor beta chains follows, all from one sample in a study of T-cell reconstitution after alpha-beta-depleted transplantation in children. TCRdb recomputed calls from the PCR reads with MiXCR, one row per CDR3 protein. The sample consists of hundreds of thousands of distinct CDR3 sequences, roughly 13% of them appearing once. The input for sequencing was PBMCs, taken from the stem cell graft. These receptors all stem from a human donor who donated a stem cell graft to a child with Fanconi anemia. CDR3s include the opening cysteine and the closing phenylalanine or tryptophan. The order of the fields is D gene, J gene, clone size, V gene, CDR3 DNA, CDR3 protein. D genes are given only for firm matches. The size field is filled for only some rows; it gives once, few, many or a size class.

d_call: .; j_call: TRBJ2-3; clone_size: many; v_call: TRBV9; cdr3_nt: TGTGCCAGCAGCGTAGCGGGTGCCTTTAGGGATACGCAGTATTTT; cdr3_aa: CASSVAGAFRDTQYF
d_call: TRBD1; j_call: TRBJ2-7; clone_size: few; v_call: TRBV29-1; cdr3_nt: TGCAGCGTAGGGGACAGCTCCTACGAGCAGTACTTC; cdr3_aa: CSVGDSSYEQYF
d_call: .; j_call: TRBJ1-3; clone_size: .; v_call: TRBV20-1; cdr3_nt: TGCAGTGCTCTTAACCGGGACACAAACTCTGGAAACACCATATATTTT; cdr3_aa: CSALNRDTNSGNTIYF
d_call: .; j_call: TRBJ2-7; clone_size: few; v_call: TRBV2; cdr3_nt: TGTGCCAGCAAGGGCCCCGTCTTATACGAGCAGTACTTC; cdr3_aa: CASKGPVLYEQYF
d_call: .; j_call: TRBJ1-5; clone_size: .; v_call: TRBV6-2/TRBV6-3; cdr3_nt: TGTGCCAGCAGACAGTTTGTGGGCCAGCCCCAGCATTTT; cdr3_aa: CASRQFVGQPQHF
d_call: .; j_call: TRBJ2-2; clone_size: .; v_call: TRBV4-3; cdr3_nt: TGCGCCAGCAGCCAATACGGGGGAGCGAACACCGGGGAGCTGTTTTTT; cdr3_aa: CASSQYGGANTGELFF
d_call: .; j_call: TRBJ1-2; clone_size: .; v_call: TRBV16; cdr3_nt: TGTGCCAGCAGCCAGAGGAGGGAGAACTATGGCTACACCTTC; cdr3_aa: CASSQRRENYGYTF
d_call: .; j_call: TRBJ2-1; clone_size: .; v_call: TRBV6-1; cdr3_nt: TGTGCCAGCAGGGCTGCCGGGGGTGGAAGCTCCTACAGTGAGCAGTTCTTC; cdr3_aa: CASRAAGGGSSYSEQFF
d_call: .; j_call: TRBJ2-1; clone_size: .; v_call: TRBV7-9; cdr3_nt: TGTGCCAGCAGTCCCCCGAGGACGAAGAATCTCAATGAGCAGTTCTTC; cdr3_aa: CASSPPRTKNLNEQFF
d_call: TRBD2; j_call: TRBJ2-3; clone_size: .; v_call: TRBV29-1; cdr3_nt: TGCAGCGTTCGCGGGAGGGCCACAGATACGCAGTATTTT; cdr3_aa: CSVRGRATDTQYF
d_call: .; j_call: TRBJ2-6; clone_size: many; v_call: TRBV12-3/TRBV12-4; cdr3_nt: TGTGCCAGCGGCTCTGGGGCCAACGTCCTGACTTTC; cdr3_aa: CASGSGANVLTF
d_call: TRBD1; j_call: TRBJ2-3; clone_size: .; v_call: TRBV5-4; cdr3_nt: TGTGCCAGCAGCTTAGGGGGCTTAAACACAGATACGCAGTATTTT; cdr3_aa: CASSLGGLNTDTQYF
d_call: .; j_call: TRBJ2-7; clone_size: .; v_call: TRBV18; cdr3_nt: TGTGCCAGCTCACCACGGGACACCTCCTACGAGCAGTACTTC; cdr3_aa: CASSPRDTSYEQYF
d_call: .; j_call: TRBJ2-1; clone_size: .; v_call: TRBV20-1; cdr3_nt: TGCAGTGCTAGCCGAGGGAGCGCCCCCTTTTACAATGAGCAGTTCTTC; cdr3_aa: CSASRGSAPFYNEQFF
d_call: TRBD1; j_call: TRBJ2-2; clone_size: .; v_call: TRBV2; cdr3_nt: TGTGCCAGCAGTGTGGGGACAGGGCGGAACACCGGGGAGCTGTTTTTT; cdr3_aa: CASSVGTGRNTGELFF
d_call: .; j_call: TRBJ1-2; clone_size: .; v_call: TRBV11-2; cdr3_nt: TGTGCCAGCAGCTGGGACTTGGAAGGAAACTATGGCTACACCTTC; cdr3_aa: CASSWDLEGNYGYTF
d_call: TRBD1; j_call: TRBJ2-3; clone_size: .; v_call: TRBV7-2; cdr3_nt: TGTGCCAGCAGCTCTCTACTGACAGGGCCGAGCACAGATACGCAGTATTTT; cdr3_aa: CASSSLLTGPSTDTQYF
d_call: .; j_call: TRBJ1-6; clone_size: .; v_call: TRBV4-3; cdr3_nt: TGCGCCAGCAGCCGAGTCGGGCAGCGGGATTCACCCCTCCACTTT; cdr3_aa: CASSRVGQRDSPLHF
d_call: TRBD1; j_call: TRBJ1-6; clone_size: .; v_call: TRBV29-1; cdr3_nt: TGCAGCGCTCGGGACAGGGACAGTTCACCCCTCCACTTT; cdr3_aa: CSARDRDSSPLHF
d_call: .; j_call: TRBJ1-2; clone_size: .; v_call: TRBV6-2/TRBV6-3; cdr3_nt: TGTGCCAGCAGTTCATGGCACGGCTACACCTTC; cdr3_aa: CASSSWHGYTF
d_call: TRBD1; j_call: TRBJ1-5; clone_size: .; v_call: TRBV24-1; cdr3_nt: TGTGCCACCAGTGATCCAAGGACAGGGCAGCCCCAGCATTTT; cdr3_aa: CATSDPRTGQPQHF
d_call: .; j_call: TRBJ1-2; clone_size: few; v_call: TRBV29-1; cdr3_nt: TGCAGCGCTGAATACGGATTTGGCTACACCTTC; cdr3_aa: CSAEYGFGYTF
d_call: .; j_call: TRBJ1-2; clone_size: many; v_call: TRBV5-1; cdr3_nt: TGCGCCAGCAGCCCCCGGACAGACAACTATGGCTACACCTTC; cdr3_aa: CASSPRTDNYGYTF
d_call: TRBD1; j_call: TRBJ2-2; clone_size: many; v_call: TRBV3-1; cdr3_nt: TGTGCCAGCAGCCAAGTCTGGGACAGGGGGCGAACCGGGGAGCTGTTTTTT; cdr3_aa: CASSQVWDRGRTGELFF
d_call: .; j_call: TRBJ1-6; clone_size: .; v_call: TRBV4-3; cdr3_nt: TGCGCCAGCAGCCAAGATATCACAGCCCATTCACCCCTCCACTTT; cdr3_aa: CASSQDITAHSPLHF
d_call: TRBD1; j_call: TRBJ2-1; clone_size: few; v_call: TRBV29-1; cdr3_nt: TGCAGCGTTCTCGGGCAGGGGGCTGGCAATGAGCAGTTCTTC; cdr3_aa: CSVLGQGAGNEQFF
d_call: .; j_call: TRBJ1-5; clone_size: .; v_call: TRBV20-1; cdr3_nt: TGCAGTGCTAGAGGGCAGGTGAGCAATCAGCCCCAGCATTTT; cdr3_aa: CSARGQVSNQPQHF
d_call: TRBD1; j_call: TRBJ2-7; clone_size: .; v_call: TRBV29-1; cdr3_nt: TGCAGCGTTGAAGGTCCGGGACAGGGCGCGTACGAGCAGTACTTC; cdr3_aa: CSVEGPGQGAYEQYF
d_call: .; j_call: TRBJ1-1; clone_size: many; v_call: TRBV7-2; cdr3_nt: TGTGCCAGCAGCCCCGCCGGCAGACACACTGAAGCTTTCTTT; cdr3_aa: CASSPAGRHTEAFF
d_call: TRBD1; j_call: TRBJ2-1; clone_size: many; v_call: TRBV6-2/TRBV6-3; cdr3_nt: TGTGCCAGCAGCCCGCCCGACAGGGTCAATGAGCAGTTCTTC; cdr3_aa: CASSPPDRVNEQFF
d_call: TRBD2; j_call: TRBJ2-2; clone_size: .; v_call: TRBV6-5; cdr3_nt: TGTGCCAGCAGTTGGGCCCAGCGGGGGTTAAACACCGGGGAGCTGTTTTTT; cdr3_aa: CASSWAQRGLNTGELFF
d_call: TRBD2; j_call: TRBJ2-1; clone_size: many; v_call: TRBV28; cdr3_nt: TGTGCCAGCAGTTTCCGGACTAGCGGGGGGACCAGGCAGTTCTTC; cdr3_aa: CASSFRTSGGTRQFF
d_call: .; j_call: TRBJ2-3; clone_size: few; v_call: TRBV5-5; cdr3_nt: TGTGCCAGCAGCTTGGATATCGAAGATACGCAGTATTTT; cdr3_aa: CASSLDIEDTQYF
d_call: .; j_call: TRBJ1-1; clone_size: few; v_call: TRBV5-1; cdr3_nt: TGCGCCAGCAGCCTTCTGGGCTCAACGGGGACTGAAGCTTTCTTT; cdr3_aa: CASSLLGSTGTEAFF
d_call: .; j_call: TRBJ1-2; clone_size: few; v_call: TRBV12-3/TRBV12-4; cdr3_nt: TGTGCCAGCACCACCGTCTCGGGGGGGTTCTATGGCTACACCTTC; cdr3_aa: CASTTVSGGFYGYTF
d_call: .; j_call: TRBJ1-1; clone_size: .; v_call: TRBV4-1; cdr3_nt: TGCGCCATCAGCGGGGAGACGAACACTGAAGCTTTCTTT; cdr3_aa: CAISGETNTEAFF
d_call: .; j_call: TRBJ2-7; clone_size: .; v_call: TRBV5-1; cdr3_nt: TGCGCCAGCAGCTTGACCGGGGTTCACGAGCAGTACTTC; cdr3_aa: CASSLTGVHEQYF
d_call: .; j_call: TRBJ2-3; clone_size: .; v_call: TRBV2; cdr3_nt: TGTGCCAGCAGTGAAGCGCTAGGCACAGATACGCAGTATTTT; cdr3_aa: CASSEALGTDTQYF
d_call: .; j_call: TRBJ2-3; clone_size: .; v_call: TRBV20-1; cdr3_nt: TGCAGTGCCCCTCTCGGCGGGACCCCCATTAGGCTTGTAGATACGCAGTATTTT; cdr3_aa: CSAPLGGTPIRLVDTQYF
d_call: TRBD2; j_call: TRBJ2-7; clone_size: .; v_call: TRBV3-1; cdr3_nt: TGTGCCAGCAGCCTTACAAGCGGGGTGCGGGAGCAGTACTTC; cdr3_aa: CASSLTSGVREQYF
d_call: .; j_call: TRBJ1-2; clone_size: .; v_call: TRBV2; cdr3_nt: TGTGCCAGCAGTGAAGGGACTGGCTATGGCTACACCTTC; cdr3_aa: CASSEGTGYGYTF
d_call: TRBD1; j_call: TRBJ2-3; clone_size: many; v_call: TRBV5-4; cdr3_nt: TGTGCCAGCAGCATACAGGGGGCGCATGATACGCAGTATTTT; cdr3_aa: CASSIQGAHDTQYF